A selection of T cell receptor beta chains follows, all from one sample in a study of blood T cells in healthy people across ages. Using its own MiXCR run on the 5' RACE reads, TCRdb lists one record per CDR3 protein. The sample contains 1.5 million or so distinct CDR3 sequences, 42% of which appear only once. Sequencing was done on a sample of blood. These receptor sequences come from a woman between 18 and 30 years old in good health. CDR3s include the opening cysteine and the closing phenylalanine or tryptophan. Fields, in order: CDR3 DNA, CDR3 protein, J gene, D gene, CDR3 length, V gene, clone size. D genes are given only for firm matches. Clone size is shown for a subset of rows, as once, few, many or a class of expanded clone.

cdr3_nt: TGCAGTGCTGTCCAACTAGCGGGAGTATACGAGCAGTACTTC; cdr3_aa: CSAVQLAGVYEQYF; j_call: TRBJ2-7; d_call: TRBD2; cdr3_length: 14; v_call: TRBV20-1; clone_size: .
cdr3_nt: TGTGCCAGCAGTGGACGGGGATTGTATGGCTACACCTTC; cdr3_aa: CASSGRGLYGYTF; j_call: TRBJ1-2; d_call: .; cdr3_length: 13; v_call: TRBV25-1; clone_size: .
cdr3_nt: TGTGCCATCAGGGGGGGACAGGGAGACTACGAGCAGTACTTC; cdr3_aa: CAIRGGQGDYEQYF; j_call: TRBJ2-7; d_call: TRBD1; cdr3_length: 14; v_call: TRBV10-3; clone_size: .
cdr3_nt: TGTGCCAGCAGTTACAGGACTCACACAGATACGCAGTATTTT; cdr3_aa: CASSYRTHTDTQYF; j_call: TRBJ2-3; d_call: .; cdr3_length: 14; v_call: TRBV6-6; clone_size: .
cdr3_nt: TGCAGTGCCCCAGGGGGGACAGGGCGGCAAGAGACCCAGTACTTC; cdr3_aa: CSAPGGTGRQETQYF; j_call: TRBJ2-5; d_call: TRBD1; cdr3_length: 15; v_call: TRBV20-1; clone_size: .
cdr3_nt: TGTGCCAGCAGTTTAGAAGGCGCAGGGGAGGATACGCAGTATTTT; cdr3_aa: CASSLEGAGEDTQYF; j_call: TRBJ2-3; d_call: .; cdr3_length: 15; v_call: TRBV28; clone_size: .
cdr3_nt: TGTGCCAGCAGCAACGGGGGTTACGGTGAAGCTTTCTTT; cdr3_aa: CASSNGGYGEAFF; j_call: TRBJ1-1; d_call: .; cdr3_length: 13; v_call: TRBV13; clone_size: few
cdr3_nt: TGTGCCTGGACCGACAGGGGGAATGGCGAGCAGTACTTC; cdr3_aa: CAWTDRGNGEQYF; j_call: TRBJ2-7; d_call: TRBD1; cdr3_length: 13; v_call: TRBV30; clone_size: .
cdr3_nt: TGCAGTGCTAGAGATGGGACAGGTGTAAGCACTGAAGCTTTCTTT; cdr3_aa: CSARDGTGVSTEAFF; j_call: TRBJ1-1; d_call: TRBD1; cdr3_length: 15; v_call: TRBV20-1; clone_size: few
cdr3_nt: TGTGCCAGCAGTACGGGACAGGGGGGCCAAGAGACCCAGTACTTC; cdr3_aa: CASSTGQGGQETQYF; j_call: TRBJ2-5; d_call: TRBD1; cdr3_length: 15; v_call: TRBV11-2; clone_size: once
cdr3_nt: TGTGCCACCAGTGACCCCGGACAGGCGTACCAGTTCTTC; cdr3_aa: CATSDPGQAYQFF; j_call: TRBJ2-1; d_call: TRBD1; cdr3_length: 13; v_call: TRBV24-1; clone_size: few
cdr3_nt: TGTGCCAGCACGCGGGATACGTCATTTGAAAAACTGTTTTTT; cdr3_aa: CASTRDTSFEKLFF; j_call: TRBJ1-4; d_call: .; cdr3_length: 14; v_call: TRBV2; clone_size: .
cdr3_nt: TGTGCCAGCACAACTAGGGACAGGGTATTTTGGGAGCAGTTCTTC; cdr3_aa: CASTTRDRVFWEQFF; j_call: TRBJ2-1; d_call: TRBD1; cdr3_length: 15; v_call: TRBV28; clone_size: .
cdr3_nt: TGCAGTGCTACGCTTACTAGCGGGGTGGCGTACGAGCAGTACTTC; cdr3_aa: CSATLTSGVAYEQYF; j_call: TRBJ2-7; d_call: TRBD2; cdr3_length: 15; v_call: TRBV20-1; clone_size: few
cdr3_nt: TGCAGTGCTGGGCATAGCGGGAGTAAGACAGATACGCAGTATTTT; cdr3_aa: CSAGHSGSKTDTQYF; j_call: TRBJ2-3; d_call: TRBD2; cdr3_length: 15; v_call: TRBV20-1; clone_size: .
cdr3_nt: TGCGCCAGCAGCCAACCCACTAGCGACTTAGAGACCCAGTACTTC; cdr3_aa: CASSQPTSDLETQYF; j_call: TRBJ2-5; d_call: TRBD2; cdr3_length: 15; v_call: TRBV4-1; clone_size: .
cdr3_nt: TGCAGTGCTAGACAAGACACATTCGAAGACTATGGCTACACCTTC; cdr3_aa: CSARQDTFEDYGYTF; j_call: TRBJ1-2; d_call: .; cdr3_length: 15; v_call: TRBV20-1; clone_size: few
cdr3_nt: TGTGCCACCAGCAGAGAAACAGGACCCTACAATGAGCAGTTCTTC; cdr3_aa: CATSRETGPYNEQFF; j_call: TRBJ2-1; d_call: .; cdr3_length: 15; v_call: TRBV15; clone_size: .
cdr3_nt: TGTGCCAGCAGTTTGGTCTACACTAACACTGAAGCTTTCTTT; cdr3_aa: CASSLVYTNTEAFF; j_call: TRBJ1-1; d_call: .; cdr3_length: 14; v_call: TRBV27; clone_size: .
cdr3_nt: TGTGCCAGCAGCCTGGGACTAGCGGGAGTTCCTCAAGAGACCCAGTACTTC; cdr3_aa: CASSLGLAGVPQETQYF; j_call: TRBJ2-5; d_call: TRBD2; cdr3_length: 17; v_call: TRBV11-3; clone_size: few
cdr3_nt: TGTGCCAGCAGTCGAGTTGTTCAGTGGGGGATGAACACTGAAGCTTTCTTT; cdr3_aa: CASSRVVQWGMNTEAFF; j_call: TRBJ1-1; d_call: .; cdr3_length: 17; v_call: TRBV27; clone_size: few
cdr3_nt: TGTGCCAGCAGTTTCGGGTCGACCTGGCCCCAGCATTTT; cdr3_aa: CASSFGSTWPQHF; j_call: TRBJ1-5; d_call: .; cdr3_length: 13; v_call: TRBV12-3/TRBV12-4; clone_size: .
cdr3_nt: TGTGCCAGCAGCCTTGGACTAGCGGGTCCGGAGGAGTATTTT; cdr3_aa: CASSLGLAGPEEYF; j_call: TRBJ2-3; d_call: TRBD2; cdr3_length: 14; v_call: TRBV3-1; clone_size: .
cdr3_nt: TGTGCCAGCAGCTTAAGGGGCGGGGGGCCCACCTACGAGCAGTACTTC; cdr3_aa: CASSLRGGGPTYEQYF; j_call: TRBJ2-7; d_call: TRBD2; cdr3_length: 16; v_call: TRBV7-2; clone_size: once
cdr3_nt: TGTGCCAGCAATGTTGGGGGCACAGATACGCAGTATTTT; cdr3_aa: CASNVGGTDTQYF; j_call: TRBJ2-3; d_call: .; cdr3_length: 13; v_call: TRBV6-1; clone_size: few
cdr3_nt: TGTGCCAGCAGTTCCAGTTCGAGGTATGGCTACACCTTC; cdr3_aa: CASSSSSRYGYTF; j_call: TRBJ1-2; d_call: .; cdr3_length: 13; v_call: TRBV12-3/TRBV12-4; clone_size: .
cdr3_nt: TGTACCACCAGCAGATTAGGACAGGGGGCGCCCGGGGTCAACGTCCTGACTTTC; cdr3_aa: CTTSRLGQGAPGVNVLTF; j_call: TRBJ2-6; d_call: TRBD1; cdr3_length: 18; v_call: TRBV15; clone_size: .
cdr3_nt: TGCGCCAGCAGCCCACAGGGGAGCAGCCGACCCGAGGCTGAAGCTTTCTTT; cdr3_aa: CASSPQGSSRPEAEAFF; j_call: TRBJ1-1; d_call: TRBD1; cdr3_length: 17; v_call: TRBV5-1; clone_size: .
cdr3_nt: TGTGCCAGCTCACCACAGGGGGTTAGGGGCTCCGAGCAGTACTTC; cdr3_aa: CASSPQGVRGSEQYF; j_call: TRBJ2-7; d_call: .; cdr3_length: 15; v_call: TRBV18; clone_size: .
cdr3_nt: TGTGCCTGCAGTTTCGCGGGGGTAGATACGCAGTATTTT; cdr3_aa: CACSFAGVDTQYF; j_call: TRBJ2-3; d_call: TRBD2; cdr3_length: 13; v_call: TRBV27; clone_size: .
cdr3_nt: TGCACCCCCTCGGGGGACACCTTC; cdr3_aa: CTPSGDTF; j_call: TRBJ1-2; d_call: .; cdr3_length: 8; v_call: TRBV20-1; clone_size: few
cdr3_nt: TGTGCCAGCACCGAGGGGCGGGGACGCTCCTACAATGAGCAGTTCTTC; cdr3_aa: CASTEGRGRSYNEQFF; j_call: TRBJ2-1; d_call: .; cdr3_length: 16; v_call: TRBV25-1; clone_size: few
cdr3_nt: TGTGCCACTCGGACCGGGACTACATACAATGAGCAGTTCTTC; cdr3_aa: CATRTGTTYNEQFF; j_call: TRBJ2-1; d_call: TRBD2; cdr3_length: 14; v_call: TRBV13; clone_size: few
cdr3_nt: TGTGCCAGCAGCCAAGATCGAGGGGGCACCTACAATGAGCAGTTCTTC; cdr3_aa: CASSQDRGGTYNEQFF; j_call: TRBJ2-1; d_call: TRBD1; cdr3_length: 16; v_call: TRBV4-2; clone_size: .
cdr3_nt: TGTGCCAGCACCGAACATAATTGGGCGGAGCGGGGAAGCACAGATACGCAGTATTTT; cdr3_aa: CASTEHNWAERGSTDTQYF; j_call: TRBJ2-3; d_call: .; cdr3_length: 19; v_call: TRBV21-1; clone_size: .
cdr3_nt: TGTGCCAGCAGCTTAGGAGGTTACATGAACACTGAAGCTTTCTTT; cdr3_aa: CASSLGGYMNTEAFF; j_call: TRBJ1-1; d_call: .; cdr3_length: 15; v_call: TRBV13; clone_size: .
cdr3_nt: TGTGCCAGCAGCCGAAAGCCCGCTCTGGGGCGGAGCTCCTACAATGAGCAGTTCTTC; cdr3_aa: CASSRKPALGRSSYNEQFF; j_call: TRBJ2-1; d_call: .; cdr3_length: 19; v_call: TRBV14; clone_size: few
cdr3_nt: TGTGCCAGCAGCGTACAGGGGGCGCCGCAAGAGACCCAGTACTTC; cdr3_aa: CASSVQGAPQETQYF; j_call: TRBJ2-5; d_call: TRBD1; cdr3_length: 15; v_call: TRBV9; clone_size: few
cdr3_nt: TGCAGTGCTAGAGGTAGCGGGAGGGGCTACGAGCAGTACTTC; cdr3_aa: CSARGSGRGYEQYF; j_call: TRBJ2-7; d_call: TRBD2; cdr3_length: 14; v_call: TRBV20-1; clone_size: many
cdr3_nt: TGTGCCAGCAGTTGGGGTGAGGGAGTACCCCACGGGCGGTACTTC; cdr3_aa: CASSWGEGVPHGRYF; j_call: TRBJ2-7; d_call: .; cdr3_length: 15; v_call: TRBV25-1; clone_size: .
cdr3_nt: TGTGCCAGCAGGCCGGACAGGGGACCGGGCGGGGAGCTGTTTTTT; cdr3_aa: CASRPDRGPGGELFF; j_call: TRBJ2-2; d_call: TRBD1; cdr3_length: 15; v_call: TRBV6-5; clone_size: few
cdr3_nt: TGTGCCAGCAGACCTACAGGGTCCCACGAGCAGTACTTC; cdr3_aa: CASRPTGSHEQYF; j_call: TRBJ2-7; d_call: .; cdr3_length: 13; v_call: TRBV12-3/TRBV12-4; clone_size: few
cdr3_nt: TGTGCCAGCAGTCTCTCTAAAGGGCGCAATGAGCAGTTCTTC; cdr3_aa: CASSLSKGRNEQFF; j_call: TRBJ2-1; d_call: .; cdr3_length: 14; v_call: TRBV12-3/TRBV12-4; clone_size: .
cdr3_nt: TGCGCCAGCAGCCAGGGGCCAGGGGTCGACACAGATACGCAGTATTTT; cdr3_aa: CASSQGPGVDTDTQYF; j_call: TRBJ2-3; d_call: .; cdr3_length: 16; v_call: TRBV4-1; clone_size: few
cdr3_nt: TGCGCCAGCAGCTTGAGCGGGCAGGATGTCGGCTACACCTTC; cdr3_aa: CASSLSGQDVGYTF; j_call: TRBJ1-2; d_call: .; cdr3_length: 14; v_call: TRBV5-1; clone_size: few
cdr3_nt: TGTGCCAGCAGTGAATTTCACTCAGGGCATTTCACAGATACGCAGTATTTT; cdr3_aa: CASSEFHSGHFTDTQYF; j_call: TRBJ2-3; d_call: .; cdr3_length: 17; v_call: TRBV25-1; clone_size: .